Sequencing of this T cell receptor beta chain was carried out in a study of blood T cell repertoires in COVID-19. Data came from immunoSEQ multiplex PCR; TCRdb stores just in-frame clones and leaves some out. The sample contains under 400,000 clones, roughly 90% of which appear only once. CDR3 length equals 18 residues. CDR1 is SGHNT, CDR2 YENEEA, per germline. V shed 5 bases, J shed 0 bases, and the junction held 11 bases outside the gene matches. This clone was counted a single time. The rearrangement links TRBV11-3 to TRBJ2-2, with 8 bases aligning to TRBD1. The TCR originated in a woman aged 25 to 39 with COVID-19, enrolled during active disease. Sequencing used peripheral blood. CDR3 sequence (DNA): TGTGCCAGCAGCCGGACAGGGCCTTGGGCCTCGAACACCGGGGAGCTGTTTTTT. It encodes CASSRTGPWASNTGELFF.